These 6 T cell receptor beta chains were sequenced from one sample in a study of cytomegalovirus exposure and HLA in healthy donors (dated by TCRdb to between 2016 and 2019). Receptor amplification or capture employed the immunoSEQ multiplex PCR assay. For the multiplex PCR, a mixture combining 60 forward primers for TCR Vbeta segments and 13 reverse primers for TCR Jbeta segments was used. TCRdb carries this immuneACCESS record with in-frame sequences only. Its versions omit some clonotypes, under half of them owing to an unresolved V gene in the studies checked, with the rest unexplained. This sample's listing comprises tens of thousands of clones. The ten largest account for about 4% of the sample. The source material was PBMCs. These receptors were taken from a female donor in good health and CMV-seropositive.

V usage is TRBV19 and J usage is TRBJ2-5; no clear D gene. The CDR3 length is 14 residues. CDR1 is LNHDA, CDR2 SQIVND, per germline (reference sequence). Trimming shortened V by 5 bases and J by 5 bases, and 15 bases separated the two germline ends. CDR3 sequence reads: CASSPRLLEETQYF. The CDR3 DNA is TGTGCCAGTAGTCCGCGGCTCCTTGAGGAGACCCAGTACTTC.

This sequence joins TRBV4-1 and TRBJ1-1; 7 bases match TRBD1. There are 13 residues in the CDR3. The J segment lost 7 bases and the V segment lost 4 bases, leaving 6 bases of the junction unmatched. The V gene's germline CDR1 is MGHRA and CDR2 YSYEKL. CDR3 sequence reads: CASSRLQGNEAFF. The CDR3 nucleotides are TGCGCCAGCAGCCGCCTACAGGGGAATGAAGCTTTCTTT.

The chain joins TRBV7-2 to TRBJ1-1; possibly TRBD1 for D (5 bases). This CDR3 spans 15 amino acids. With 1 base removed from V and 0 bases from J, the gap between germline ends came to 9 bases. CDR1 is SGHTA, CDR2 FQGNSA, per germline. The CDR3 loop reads CASSLVGAMNTEAFF. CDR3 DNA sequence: TGTGCCAGCAGCTTAGTAGGGGCTATGAACACTGAAGCTTTCTTT. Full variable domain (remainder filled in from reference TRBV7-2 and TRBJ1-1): GAGVSQSPSNKVTEKGKDVELRCDPISGHTALYWYRQSLGQGLEFLIYFQGNSAPDKSGLPSDRFSAERTGGSVSTLTIQRTQQEDSAVYLCASSLVGAMNTEAFFGQGTRLTVV.

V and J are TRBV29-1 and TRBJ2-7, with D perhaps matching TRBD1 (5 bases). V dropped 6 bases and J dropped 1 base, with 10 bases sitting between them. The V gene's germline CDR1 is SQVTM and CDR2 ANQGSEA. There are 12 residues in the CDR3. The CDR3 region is CSVDSGSYEQYF. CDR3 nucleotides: TGCAGCGTAGATTCAGGGTCCTACGAGCAGTACTTC.

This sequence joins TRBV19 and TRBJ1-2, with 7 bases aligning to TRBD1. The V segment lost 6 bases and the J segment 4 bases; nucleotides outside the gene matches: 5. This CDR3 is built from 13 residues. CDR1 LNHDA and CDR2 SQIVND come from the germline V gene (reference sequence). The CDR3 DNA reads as TGTGCCAGTAGAGGACAGGAAACCTATGGCTACACCTTC. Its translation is CASRGQETYGYTF.

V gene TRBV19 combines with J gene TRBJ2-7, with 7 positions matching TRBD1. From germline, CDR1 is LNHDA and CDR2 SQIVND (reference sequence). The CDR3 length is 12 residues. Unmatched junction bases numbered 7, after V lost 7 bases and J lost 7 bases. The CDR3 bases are TGTGCCAGTACGGACAGGCGAGGGGAGCAGTACTTC. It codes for CASTDRRGEQYF.